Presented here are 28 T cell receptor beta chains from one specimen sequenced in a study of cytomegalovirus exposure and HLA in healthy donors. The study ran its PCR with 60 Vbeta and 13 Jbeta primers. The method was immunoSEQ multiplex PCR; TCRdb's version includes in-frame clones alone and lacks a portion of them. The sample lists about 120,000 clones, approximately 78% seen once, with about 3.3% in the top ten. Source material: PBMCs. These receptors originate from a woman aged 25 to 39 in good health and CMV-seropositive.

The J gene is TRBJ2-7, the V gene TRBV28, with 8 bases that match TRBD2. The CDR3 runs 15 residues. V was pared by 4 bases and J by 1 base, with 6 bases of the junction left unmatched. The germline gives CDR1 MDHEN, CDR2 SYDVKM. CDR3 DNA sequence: TGTGCCAGCAGTTGGCCGGGACTAGGGTCCTACGAGCAGTACTTC. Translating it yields CASSWPGLGSYEQYF.

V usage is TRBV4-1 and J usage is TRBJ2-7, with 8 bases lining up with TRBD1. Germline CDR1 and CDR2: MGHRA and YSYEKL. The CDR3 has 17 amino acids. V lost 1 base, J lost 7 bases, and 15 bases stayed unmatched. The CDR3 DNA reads TGCGCCAGCAGCCAAGTCCAGGGGGCTGGGGGGTATAGAGAGCAGTACTTC. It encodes CASSQVQGAGGYREQYF.

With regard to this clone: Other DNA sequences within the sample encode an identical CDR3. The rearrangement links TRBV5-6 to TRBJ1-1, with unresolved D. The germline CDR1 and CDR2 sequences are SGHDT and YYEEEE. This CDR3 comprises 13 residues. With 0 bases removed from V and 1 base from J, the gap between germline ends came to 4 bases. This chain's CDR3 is CASSLAGNTEAFF. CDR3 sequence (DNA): TGTGCCAGCAGCTTGGCGGGGAACACTGAAGCTTTCTTT.

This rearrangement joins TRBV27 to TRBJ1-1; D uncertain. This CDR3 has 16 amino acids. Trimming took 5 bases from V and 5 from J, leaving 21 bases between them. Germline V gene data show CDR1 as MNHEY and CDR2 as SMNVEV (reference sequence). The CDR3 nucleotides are TGTGCCAGCAGTCCCCTAACGAGAATGGTGTGGACTGAAGCTTTCTTT. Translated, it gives CASSPLTRMVWTEAFF.

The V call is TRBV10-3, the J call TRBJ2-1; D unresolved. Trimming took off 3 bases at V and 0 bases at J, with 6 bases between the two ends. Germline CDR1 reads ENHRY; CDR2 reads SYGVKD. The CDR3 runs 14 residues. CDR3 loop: CAISEPSSYNEQFF. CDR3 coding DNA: TGTGCCATCAGTGAACCTAGCTCCTACAATGAGCAGTTCTTC.

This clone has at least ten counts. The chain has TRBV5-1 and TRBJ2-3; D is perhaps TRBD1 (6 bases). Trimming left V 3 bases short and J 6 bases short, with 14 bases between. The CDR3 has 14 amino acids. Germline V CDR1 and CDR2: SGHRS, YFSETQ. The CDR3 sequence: CASSSLWQGDTQYF. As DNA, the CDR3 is TGCGCCAGCAGCTCCTTATGGCAGGGGGATACGCAGTATTTT. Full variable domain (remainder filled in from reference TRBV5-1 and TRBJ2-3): KAGVTQTPRYLIKTRGQQVTLSCSPISGHRSVSWYQQTPGQGLQFLFEYFSETQRNKGNFPGRFSGRQFSNSRSEMNVSTLELGDSALYLCASSSLWQGDTQYFGPGTRLTVL.

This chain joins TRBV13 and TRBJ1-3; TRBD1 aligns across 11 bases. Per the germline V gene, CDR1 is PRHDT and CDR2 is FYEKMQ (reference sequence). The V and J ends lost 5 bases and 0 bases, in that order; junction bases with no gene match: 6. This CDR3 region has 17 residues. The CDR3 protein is CASSPRTGGLSGNTIYF. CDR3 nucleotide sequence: TGTGCCAGCAGCCCCCGGACAGGGGGCCTCTCTGGAAACACCATATATTTT.

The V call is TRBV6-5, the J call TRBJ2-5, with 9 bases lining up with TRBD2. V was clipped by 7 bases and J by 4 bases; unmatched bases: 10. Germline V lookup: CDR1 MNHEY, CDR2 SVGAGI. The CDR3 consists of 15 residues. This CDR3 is CASNFLAGSGETQYF. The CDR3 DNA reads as TGTGCCAGCAACTTTCTAGCGGGGTCGGGAGAGACCCAGTACTTC.

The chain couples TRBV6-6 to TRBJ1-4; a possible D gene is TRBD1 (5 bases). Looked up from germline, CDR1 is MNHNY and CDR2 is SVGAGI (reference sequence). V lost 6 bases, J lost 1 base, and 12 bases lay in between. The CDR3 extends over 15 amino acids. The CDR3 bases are TGTGCCAGCAGAGGGGAACGGATAACTAATGAAAAACTGTTTTTT. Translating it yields CASRGERITNEKLFF.

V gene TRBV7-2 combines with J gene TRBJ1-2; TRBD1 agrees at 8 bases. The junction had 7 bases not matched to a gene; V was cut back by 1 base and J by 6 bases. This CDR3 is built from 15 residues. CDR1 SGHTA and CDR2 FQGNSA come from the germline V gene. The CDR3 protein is CASSLGSDRGNGYTF. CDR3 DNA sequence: TGTGCCAGCAGCTTAGGGTCTGACAGGGGTAATGGCTACACCTTC.

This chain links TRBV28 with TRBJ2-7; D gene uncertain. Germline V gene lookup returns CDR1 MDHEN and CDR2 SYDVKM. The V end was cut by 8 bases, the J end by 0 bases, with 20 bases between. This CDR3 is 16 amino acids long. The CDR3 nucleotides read TGTGCCAGCGATCGATTTGGGCCCCAAGGCTCCTACGAGCAGTACTTC. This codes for CASDRFGPQGSYEQYF.

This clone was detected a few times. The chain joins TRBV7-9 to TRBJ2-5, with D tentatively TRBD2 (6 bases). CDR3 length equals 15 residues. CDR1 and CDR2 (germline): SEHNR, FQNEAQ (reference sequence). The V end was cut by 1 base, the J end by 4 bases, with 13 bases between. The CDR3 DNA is TGTGCCAGCAGCTTAGTCGCGCCCGGGGGAGAGACCCAGTACTTC. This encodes CASSLVAPGGETQYF.

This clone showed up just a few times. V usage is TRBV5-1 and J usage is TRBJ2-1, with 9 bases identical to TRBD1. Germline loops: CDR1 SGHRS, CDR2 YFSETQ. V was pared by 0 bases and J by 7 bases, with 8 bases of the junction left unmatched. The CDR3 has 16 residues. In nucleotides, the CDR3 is TGCGCCAGCAGCTTGGAAACAGGGGGCAATGTGAATGAGCAGTTCTTC. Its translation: CASSLETGGNVNEQFF.

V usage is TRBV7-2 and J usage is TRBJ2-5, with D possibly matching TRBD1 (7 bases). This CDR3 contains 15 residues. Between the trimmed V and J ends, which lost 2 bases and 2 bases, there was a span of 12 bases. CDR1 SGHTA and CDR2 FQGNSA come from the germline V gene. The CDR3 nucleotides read TGTGCCAGCAGCTTAAGCCCAGGGGGGCAAGAGACCCAGTACTTC. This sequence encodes CASSLSPGGQETQYF.

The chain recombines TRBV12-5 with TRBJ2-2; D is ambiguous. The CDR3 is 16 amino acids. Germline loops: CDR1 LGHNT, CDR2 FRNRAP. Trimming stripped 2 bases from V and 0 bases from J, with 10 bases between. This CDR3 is CASGLHRQANTGELFF. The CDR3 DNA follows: TGTGCTAGTGGTTTGCATCGGCAGGCGAACACCGGGGAGCTGTTTTTT.

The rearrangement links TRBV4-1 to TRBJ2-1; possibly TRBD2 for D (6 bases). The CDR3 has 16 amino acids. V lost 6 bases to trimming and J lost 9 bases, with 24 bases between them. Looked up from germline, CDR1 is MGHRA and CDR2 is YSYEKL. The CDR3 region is CASRNPTGVVALEQFF. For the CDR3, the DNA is TGCGCCAGCAGAAATCCAACGGGGGTGGTTGCCCTTGAGCAGTTCTTC.

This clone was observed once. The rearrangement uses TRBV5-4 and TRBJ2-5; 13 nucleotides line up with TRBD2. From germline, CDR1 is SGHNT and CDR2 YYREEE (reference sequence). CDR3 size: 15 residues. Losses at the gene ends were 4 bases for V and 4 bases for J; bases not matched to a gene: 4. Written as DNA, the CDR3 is TGTGCCAGCAGCATGGGACTAGCGGGGAGAGAGACCCAGTACTTC. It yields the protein CASSMGLAGRETQYF.

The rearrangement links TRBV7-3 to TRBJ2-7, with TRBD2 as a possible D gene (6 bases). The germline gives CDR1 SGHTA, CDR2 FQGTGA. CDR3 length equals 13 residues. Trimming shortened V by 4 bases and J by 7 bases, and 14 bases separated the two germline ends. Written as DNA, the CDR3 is TGTGCCAGCAGCTCCTCCAGTGGAGGGGAGCAGTACTTC. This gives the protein CASSSSSGGEQYF. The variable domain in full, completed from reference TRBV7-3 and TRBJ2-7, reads GAGVSQTPSNKVTEKGKYVELRCDPISGHTALYWYRQSLGQGPEFLIYFQGTGAADDSGLPNDRFFAVRPEGSVSTLKIQRTERGDSAVYLCASSSSSGGEQYFGPGTRLTVT.

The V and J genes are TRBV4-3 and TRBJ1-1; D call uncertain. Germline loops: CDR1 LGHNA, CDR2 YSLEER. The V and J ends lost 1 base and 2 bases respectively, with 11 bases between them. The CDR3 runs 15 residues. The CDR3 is CASSQGFGVNTEAFF. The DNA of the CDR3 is TGCGCCAGCAGCCAAGGCTTCGGGGTAAACACTGAAGCTTTCTTT.

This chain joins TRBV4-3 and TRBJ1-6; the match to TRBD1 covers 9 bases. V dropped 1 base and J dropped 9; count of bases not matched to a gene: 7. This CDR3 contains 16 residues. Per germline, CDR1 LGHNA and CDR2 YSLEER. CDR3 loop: CASSQGGTGRTSPLHF. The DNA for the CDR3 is TGCGCCAGCAGCCAAGGGGGGACAGGGAGGACTTCACCCCTCCACTTT.

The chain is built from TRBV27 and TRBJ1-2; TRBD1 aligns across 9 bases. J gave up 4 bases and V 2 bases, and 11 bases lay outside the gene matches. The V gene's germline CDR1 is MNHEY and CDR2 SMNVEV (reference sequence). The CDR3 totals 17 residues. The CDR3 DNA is TGTGCCAGCAGTTTAAATCCTAGTCTGGGACAGGGCTATGGCTACACCTTC. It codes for CASSLNPSLGQGYGYTF.

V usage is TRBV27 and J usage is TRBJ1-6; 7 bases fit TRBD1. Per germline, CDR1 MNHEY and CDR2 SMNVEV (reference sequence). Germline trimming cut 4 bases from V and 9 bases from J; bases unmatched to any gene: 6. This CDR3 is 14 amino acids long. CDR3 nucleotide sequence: TGTGCCAGCAGTTCGCGGACAGGTGGTTCACCCCTCCACTTT. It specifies CASSSRTGGSPLHF.

The CDR3 nucleotides are TGTGCCAGCTTCAGTCTGGCCCCAGGCGCTTTCTTT. Translated: CASFSLAPGAFF. This chain joins TRBV28 and TRBJ1-1; D is ambiguous. The CDR3 consists of 12 residues. Trimming shortened V by 8 bases and J by 11 bases, and 18 bases separated the two germline ends. CDR1 and CDR2 (germline): MDHEN, SYDVKM.

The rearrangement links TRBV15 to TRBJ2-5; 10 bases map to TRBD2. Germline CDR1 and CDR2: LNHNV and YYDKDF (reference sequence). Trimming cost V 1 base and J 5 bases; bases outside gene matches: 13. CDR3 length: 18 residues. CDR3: CATSRGSSGGSDRETQYF. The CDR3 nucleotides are TGTGCCACCAGCAGAGGTTCTAGCGGGGGCTCCGATAGGGAGACCCAGTACTTC.

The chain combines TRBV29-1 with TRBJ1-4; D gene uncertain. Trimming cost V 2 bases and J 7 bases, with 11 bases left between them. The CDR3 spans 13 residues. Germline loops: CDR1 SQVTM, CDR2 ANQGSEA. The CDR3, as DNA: TGCAGCGTTGAATGGGCCGGTCGTGAAAAACTGTTTTTT. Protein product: CSVEWAGREKLFF.

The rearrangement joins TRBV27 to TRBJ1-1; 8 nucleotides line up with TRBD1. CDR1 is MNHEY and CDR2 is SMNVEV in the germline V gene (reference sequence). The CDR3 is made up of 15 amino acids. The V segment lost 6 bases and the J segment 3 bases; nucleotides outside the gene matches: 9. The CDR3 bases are TGTGCCAGCAGAAAACTATACAGGGGGGACACTGAAGCTTTCTTT. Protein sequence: CASRKLYRGDTEAFF.

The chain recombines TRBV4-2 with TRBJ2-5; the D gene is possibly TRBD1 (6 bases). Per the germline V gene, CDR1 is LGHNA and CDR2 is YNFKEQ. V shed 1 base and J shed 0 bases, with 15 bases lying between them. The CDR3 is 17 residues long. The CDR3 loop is CASSQGGQRRYQETQYF. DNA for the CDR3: TGTGCCAGCAGCCAAGGGGGGCAGCGGCGGTACCAAGAGACCCAGTACTTC.

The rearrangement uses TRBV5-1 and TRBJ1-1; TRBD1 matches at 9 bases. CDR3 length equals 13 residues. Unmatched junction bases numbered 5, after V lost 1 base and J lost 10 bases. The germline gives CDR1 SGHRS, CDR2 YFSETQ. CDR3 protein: CASSLTPGQGAFF. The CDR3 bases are TGCGCCAGCAGCTTGACTCCGGGACAGGGAGCTTTCTTT.